This TCR beta chain was recorded in a study of T cells in Graves' hyperthyroidism and ophthalmopathy. The V end lost 5 bases, the J end lost 7 bases, and 21 bases lay between the germline ends. This CDR3 has 16 amino acids. Germline V gives CDR1 SGHNT, CDR2 YENEEA. The investigators amplified TCR beta CDR3 regions from RNA transcripts. HTBI primers were the set used in a first-round RT-PCR of the TCR CDR3. TCRdb re-called the multiplex PCR reads with MiXCR, one entry per CDR3 protein. The sample carries roughly 740,000 distinct CDR3 sequences, about a sixth recorded once. J is TRBJ2-1 and V is TRBV11-3; D is possibly TRBD2 (6 bases). The receptor was derived from a man aged 18 to 30 with Graves' hyperthyroidism. The specimen was blood. The CDR3, as DNA: TGTGCCAGCAGCCCCCCCGGGAGCCCGACGGGGAATGAGCAGTTCTTC. This gives the protein CASSPPGSPTGNEQFF.